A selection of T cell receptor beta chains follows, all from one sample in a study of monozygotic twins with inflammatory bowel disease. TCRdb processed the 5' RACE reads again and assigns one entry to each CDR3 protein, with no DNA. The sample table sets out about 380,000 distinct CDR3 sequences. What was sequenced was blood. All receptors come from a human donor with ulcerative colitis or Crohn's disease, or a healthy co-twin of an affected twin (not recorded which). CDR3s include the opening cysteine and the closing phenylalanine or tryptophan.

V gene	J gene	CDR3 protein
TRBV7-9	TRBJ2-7	CASSLVGQGIYEQYF
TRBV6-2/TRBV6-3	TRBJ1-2	CASSMSGQHGGYGYTF
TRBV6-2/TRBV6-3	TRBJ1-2	CASSYSTGHPSFYGYTF
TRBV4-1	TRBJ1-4	CASSAGQGPRVEKLFF
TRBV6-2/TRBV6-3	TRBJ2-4	CASSSDRGPGNIQYF
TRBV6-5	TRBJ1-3	CASSYSGTGGGYTIYF
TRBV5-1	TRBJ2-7	CASSLADGGYEQYF
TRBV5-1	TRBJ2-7	CASSTDPLLGNEQYF
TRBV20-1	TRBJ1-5	CSAGTPGQGNQPQHF
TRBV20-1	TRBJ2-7	CSARKDRDEQYF
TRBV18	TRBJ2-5	CASSPDSETQYF
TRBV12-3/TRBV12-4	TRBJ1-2	CASSKGQGATQNYGYTF
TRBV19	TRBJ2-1	CASSIVTGGFYNEQFF
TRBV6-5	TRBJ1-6	CASSSPWSSNSPLHF
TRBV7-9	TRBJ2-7	CASSFAGPYEQYF
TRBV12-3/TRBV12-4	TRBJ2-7	CASSSSVYEQYF
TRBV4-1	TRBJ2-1	CASSQDLVREQFF
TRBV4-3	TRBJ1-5	CASSQDWGPLVRSKPQHF
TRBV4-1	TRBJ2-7	CASSSRAVLYEQYF
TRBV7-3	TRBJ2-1	CASSLRVAGGPDEQFF
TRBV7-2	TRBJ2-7	CASGWGSRFSYEQYF
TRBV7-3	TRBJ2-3	CASSLTPPWSGGNTDTQYF
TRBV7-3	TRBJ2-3	CASSSTSGGTPQGDTQYF
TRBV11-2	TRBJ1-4	CASSLSPMTNAATNEKLFF
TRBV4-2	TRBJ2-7	CASSQEGTGREQYF
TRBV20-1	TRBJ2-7	CSALMGHNHYEQYF
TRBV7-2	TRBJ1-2	CASSLERLGGYIF
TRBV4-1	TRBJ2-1	CASSQDQGQGRMRGNEQFF
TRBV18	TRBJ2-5	CASSPTHGGLQETQYF
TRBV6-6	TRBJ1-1	CAGLAGGNTEAFF
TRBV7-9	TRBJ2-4	CASSFPEATKVYF
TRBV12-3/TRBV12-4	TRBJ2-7	CASSFGQQGASYEQYF
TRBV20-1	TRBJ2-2	CSASFAGVNTGELFF
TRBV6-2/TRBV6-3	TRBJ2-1	CASSARTRTLNNEQFF
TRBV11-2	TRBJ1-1	CASSPQQGRNTEAFF
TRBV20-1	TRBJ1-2	CSGSGGKGYTF
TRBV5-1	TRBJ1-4	CASSYGQTDNEKLFF
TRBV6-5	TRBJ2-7	CASGTGGIEQYF
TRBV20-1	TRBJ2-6	CSAHTRSGANVLTF
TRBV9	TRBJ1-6	CASSVQESSSPLHF
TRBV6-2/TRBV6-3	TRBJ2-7	CASSYIGTPSHVF
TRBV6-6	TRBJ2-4	CASRGDRSSTPWNF